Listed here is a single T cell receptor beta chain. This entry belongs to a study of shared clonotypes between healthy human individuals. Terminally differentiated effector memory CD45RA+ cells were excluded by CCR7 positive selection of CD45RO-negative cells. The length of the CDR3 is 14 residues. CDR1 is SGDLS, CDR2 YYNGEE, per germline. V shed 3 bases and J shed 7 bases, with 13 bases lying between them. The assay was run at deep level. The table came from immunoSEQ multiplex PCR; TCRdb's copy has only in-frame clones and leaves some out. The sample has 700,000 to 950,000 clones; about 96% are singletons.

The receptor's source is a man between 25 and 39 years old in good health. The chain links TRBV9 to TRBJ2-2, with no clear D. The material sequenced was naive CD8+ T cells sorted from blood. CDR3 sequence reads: CASSDLRFGGELFF. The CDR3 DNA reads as TGTGCCAGCAGCGATCTTCGGTTTGGCGGGGAGCTGTTTTTT.